The 22 T cell receptor beta chains in this list originate from one sample, sequenced in a study of CD8+ T cells in alopecia areata. Reverse transcribed after extraction, RNA yielded cDNA as the sequencing template. Profiling relied on immunoSEQ multiplex PCR, and the TCRdb table lists in-frame clones only, not all of them. The repertoire has 250,000 to 300,000 clones, 58% of them found once; the top ten carry more than 1.5%. Treatment in this sample: oral pan-JAK inhibitor, 5-10 mg twice daily. The sample was CD4+ T cells sorted from blood, taken at week 24, from a patient treated with tofacitinib. The receptor set was obtained from a human donor with alopecia areata.

CDR3 residues: CASSFEGWRNQPQHF. The DNA for the CDR3 is TGTGCCAGCAGCTTCGAGGGTTGGAGAAATCAGCCCCAGCATTTT. The chain employs TRBV7-2 and TRBJ1-5; D call uncertain. The CDR3 contains 15 residues. Between the trimmed V and J ends, which lost 3 bases and 4 bases, there was a span of 13 bases. Looked up from germline, CDR1 is SGHTA and CDR2 is FQGNSA.

This clone occurred a few times. The chain carries TRBV23-1 and TRBJ1-2, with 9 positions matching TRBD1. TRBV23-1 is sorted into the ORF group, with uncertain function. Trimming cost V 0 bases and J 6 bases; bases outside gene matches: 8. This CDR3 has 16 residues. CDR3 amino acids: CASSQSARDRAHGYTF. For the CDR3, the DNA is TGCGCCAGCAGTCAATCGGCCCGGGACAGGGCTCATGGCTACACCTTC.

This clone was found a few times. This chain connects TRBV6-5 to TRBJ1-2; tentative D call: TRBD1 (5 bases). CDR3 length: 13 amino acids. Germline lookup yields CDR1 MNHEY and CDR2 SVGAGI. Trimming stripped 0 bases from V and 7 bases from J, with 9 bases between. The CDR3 sequence is CASSYSRGGGYTF. DNA of the CDR3: TGTGCCAGCAGTTACTCGAGGGGAGGTGGCTACACCTTC.

The CDR3, as DNA: TGTGCCAGCAGCCAATCGGAGAGCAATCAGCCCCAGCATTTT. Translated, it gives CASSQSESNQPQHF. The chain couples TRBV16 to TRBJ1-5; D is unclear. Per the germline V gene, CDR1 is KGHSY and CDR2 is FQNENV. The V end lost 0 bases, the J end lost 1 base, and 4 bases lay between the germline ends. The CDR3 is made up of 14 amino acids.

The J gene is TRBJ2-3, the V gene TRBV2; D not certain. This CDR3 is built from 14 residues. Germline V gives CDR1 SNHLY, CDR2 FYNNEI. V was cut by 3 bases and J by 6 bases, with 13 bases left in between. The CDR3 sequence is CASSELTHRDTQYF. The CDR3 DNA reads TGTGCCAGCAGTGAGCTCACCCATCGGGATACGCAGTATTTT.

The table lists this clone with a few counts. V usage is TRBV27 and J usage is TRBJ2-1; 7 bases match TRBD2. The CDR3 has 15 residues. Trimming removed 2 bases from V and 5 bases from J; junction bases left unmatched: 6. The germline V gene has CDR1 MNHEY and CDR2 SMNVEV (reference sequence). CDR3 sequence (DNA): TGTGCCAGCAGTTTACAGAGCGGGATACACAATGAGCAGTTCTTC. This codes for CASSLQSGIHNEQFF.

This clone was counted between two and nine times. The J gene is TRBJ2-1, the V gene TRBV30; the D gene is possibly TRBD1 (6 bases). Germline V gene lookup returns CDR1 GTSNPN and CDR2 SVGIG (reference sequence). This CDR3 spans 16 amino acids. Trimming cost V 0 bases and J 0 bases, with 12 bases left between them. The CDR3 DNA sequence: TGTGCCTGGAGTGTGGACAGAAGCAGCTCCTACAATGAGCAGTTCTTC. Protein sequence: CAWSVDRSSSYNEQFF.

The CDR3 loop reads CASSLRGKEAKNIQYF. CDR3 in DNA: TGTGCCAGCAGCTTAAGGGGGAAGGAGGCCAAAAACATTCAGTACTTC. The chain has TRBV7-8 and TRBJ2-4; a weak D match, TRBD1 (6 bases). The CDR3 length is 16 residues. V was cut by 2 bases and J by 1 base, with 12 bases left in between. The germline CDR1 and CDR2 sequences are SGHVS and FQNEAQ.

This clone was seen a few times. Within the sample, other DNA sequences also encode this same CDR3. This chain joins TRBV30 and TRBJ1-1; the D gene is possibly TRBD1 (6 bases). This CDR3 is 13 amino acids long. The germline V and J ends were trimmed by 3 bases and 1 base, with 9 bases remaining between them. Germline CDR1 is GTSNPN and CDR2 is SVGIG (reference sequence). CDR3 DNA: TGTGCCTGGAGCTCGACAGGGAACACTGAAGCTTTCTTT. It specifies CAWSSTGNTEAFF. Combining the CDR3 with reference TRBV30 and TRBJ1-1 gives the whole variable domain SQTIHQWPATLVQPVGSPLSLECTVEGTSNPNLYWYRQAAGRGLQLLFYSVGIGQISSEVPQNLSASRPQDRQFILSSKKLLLSDSGFYLCAWSSTGNTEAFFGQGTRLTVV.

V and J are TRBV5-6 and TRBJ2-7, with D possibly matching TRBD1 (6 bases). Deletions cut 4 bases from V and 0 bases from J, with 11 bases between. The CDR3 runs 14 residues. CDR1 SGHDT and CDR2 YYEEEE come from the germline V gene. The CDR3 spells CASSVDRSSYEQYF. In DNA form, the CDR3 reads TGTGCCAGCAGCGTTGACAGGAGCTCCTACGAGCAGTACTTC.

The gene calls are TRBV27 and TRBJ2-1, with 7 bases aligning to TRBD1. This CDR3 has 16 residues. Germline trimming cut 7 bases from V and 2 bases from J; bases unmatched to any gene: 11. Looked up from germline, CDR1 is MNHEY and CDR2 is SMNVEV (reference sequence). The CDR3 region has the DNA TGTGCCAGCACAAGGAACCTCGGACAGGCCTACAATGAGCAGTTCTTC. It codes for CASTRNLGQAYNEQFF.

V usage is TRBV5-4 and J usage is TRBJ2-1; maybe TRBD2 (6 bases). Germline CDR1 is SGHNT and CDR2 is YYREEE (reference sequence). CDR3 length equals 16 residues. V lost 0 bases, J lost 4 bases, and 14 bases lay in between. The CDR3 protein is CASSLGRDGSYNEQFF. The DNA of the CDR3 is TGTGCCAGCAGCTTGGGGCGGGACGGGAGTTACAATGAGCAGTTCTTC.

The chain uses TRBV30 and TRBJ2-5, with TRBD1 matching over 8 bases. The ends lost 3 bases at V and 4 bases at J; junction bases unmatched: 10. The germline CDR1 and CDR2 sequences are GTSNPN and SVGIG (reference sequence). The CDR3 is 15 amino acids. The CDR3: CAWSKGAGGLETQYF. As DNA, the CDR3 is TGTGCCTGGAGCAAAGGGGCAGGGGGCCTAGAGACCCAGTACTTC.

The J gene is TRBJ2-3, the V gene TRBV7-2; D possibly matches TRBD1 or TRBD2 (5 bases each). V lost 6 bases and J 2 bases, leaving 18 bases between the germline ends. CDR1 is SGHTA, CDR2 FQGNSA, per germline. The CDR3 loop spans 16 amino acids. In nucleotides, the CDR3 is TGTGCCAGCAGACGGGGACGGGCGCCTATCACAGATACGCAGTATTTT. Translation: CASRRGRAPITDTQYF.

This clone showed up just once. The rearrangement joins TRBV7-2 to TRBJ2-1, with D possibly matching TRBD1 (6 bases). Trimming took off 5 bases at V and 4 bases at J, with 18 bases between the two ends. This CDR3 has 16 amino acids. In germline, CDR1 is SGHTA, CDR2 FQGNSA. The CDR3 here is CASSPDSSKPYNEQFF. CDR3 sequence (DNA): TGTGCCAGCAGCCCGGACAGTTCCAAACCTTACAATGAGCAGTTCTTC.

The chain uses TRBV28 and TRBJ1-2, with a tentative D call TRBD1 (5 bases). The V end was cut by 10 bases, the J end by 8 bases, with 14 bases between. This CDR3 has 11 amino acids. Germline-derived CDR1 and CDR2 are MDHEN and SYDVKM. The CDR3 loop is CANGGGGGYTF. In DNA, the CDR3 is TGTGCCAACGGTGGGGGTGGCGGCTACACCTTC.

The genes are TRBV29-1 and TRBJ1-2; D is uncertain. Germline V gene lookup returns CDR1 SQVTM and CDR2 ANQGSEA. The CDR3 length is 14 residues. The ends were cut back, 3 bases at V and 4 bases at J, with 15 bases in the middle. The CDR3 DNA reads as TGCAGCGTTGACGGACCCGGCCGCAGCTATGGCTACACCTTC. This encodes CSVDGPGRSYGYTF.

CDR3 DNA: TGTGCCAGCAGCGACACTTACTATGGCTACACCTTC. Its translation: CASSDTYYGYTF. The chain has TRBV6-5 and TRBJ1-2; D not certain. This CDR3 is built from 12 residues. The germline CDR1 and CDR2 sequences are MNHEY and SVGAGI. Trimming removed 6 bases from V and 3 bases from J, with 8 bases in between.

The chain uses TRBV29-1 and TRBJ2-3; perhaps TRBD2 as D (6 bases). Trimming took off 7 bases at V and 2 bases at J, with 10 bases between the two ends. Per germline, CDR1 SQVTM and CDR2 ANQGSEA. The CDR3 is made up of 12 amino acids. The CDR3 coding sequence is TGCAGCGCCTGGGACTCCACAGATACGCAGTATTTT. It encodes CSAWDSTDTQYF.

There are a few counts of this clone. The chain recombines TRBV27 with TRBJ2-5; 9 bases map to TRBD1. Trimming at V came to 5 bases and at J to 9 bases, leaving 25 bases not matched to a gene. Germline-derived CDR1 and CDR2 are MNHEY and SMNVEV (reference sequence). The CDR3 runs to 19 residues. CDR3 amino acids: CASSPRSAGVGTGRLAQYF. The CDR3 nucleotides read TGTGCCAGCAGTCCCCGATCGGCCGGGGTGGGGACAGGGAGGTTGGCCCAGTACTTC.

This clone was counted ten times or more. V gene TRBV11-2 combines with J gene TRBJ1-3, with D hard to call. The germline V gene has CDR1 SGHAT and CDR2 FQNNGV. The germline V and J ends were trimmed by 8 bases and 4 bases, with 12 bases remaining between them. The CDR3 length is 13 residues. The CDR3 spells CASRLYSGNTIYF. CDR3 bases: TGTGCCAGCCGACTGTACTCCGGAAACACCATATATTTT.

This clone was detected once. V and J are TRBV30 and TRBJ2-3, with D perhaps TRBD2 (6 bases). CDR1 and CDR2 from the germline V gene are GTSNPN and SVGIG (reference sequence). This CDR3 is 14 amino acids long. V gave up 4 bases and J gave up 2 bases, with 13 bases separating them. This CDR3 reads CAWMRRGATDTQYF. The DNA of the CDR3 is TGTGCCTGGATGCGGAGGGGAGCCACAGATACGCAGTATTTT.